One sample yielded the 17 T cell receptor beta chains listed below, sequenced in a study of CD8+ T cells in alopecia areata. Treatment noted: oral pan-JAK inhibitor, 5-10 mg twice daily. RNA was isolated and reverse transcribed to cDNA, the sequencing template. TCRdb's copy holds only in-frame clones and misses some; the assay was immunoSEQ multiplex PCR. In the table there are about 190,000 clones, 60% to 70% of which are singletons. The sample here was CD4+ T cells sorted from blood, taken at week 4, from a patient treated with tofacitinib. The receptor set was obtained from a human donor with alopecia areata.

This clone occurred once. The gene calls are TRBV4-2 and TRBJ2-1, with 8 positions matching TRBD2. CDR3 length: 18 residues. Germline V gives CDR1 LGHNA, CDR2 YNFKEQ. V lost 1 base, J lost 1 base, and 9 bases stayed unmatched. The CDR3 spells CASSQAPLAGNSYNEQFF. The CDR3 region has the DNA TGTGCCAGCAGCCAAGCTCCCTTAGCGGGGAATTCCTACAATGAGCAGTTCTTC.

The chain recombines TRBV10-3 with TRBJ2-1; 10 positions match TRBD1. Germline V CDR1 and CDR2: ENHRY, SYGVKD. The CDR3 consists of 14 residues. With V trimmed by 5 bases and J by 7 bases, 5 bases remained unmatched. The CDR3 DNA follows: TGTGCCATCAGTCGGGACAGGGGACAGAATGAGCAGTTCTTC. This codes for CAISRDRGQNEQFF.

The CDR3 DNA reads as TGTGCCAGCAGTCCGAGACTAGGGAATGAGCAGTTCTTC. Amino acid sequence: CASSPRLGNEQFF. This chain links TRBV27 with TRBJ2-1; weak D call: TRBD2 (6 bases). Germline CDR1 MNHEY, CDR2 SMNVEV (reference sequence). The CDR3 has 13 residues. The germline V and J ends were trimmed by 5 bases and 7 bases, with 12 bases remaining between them.

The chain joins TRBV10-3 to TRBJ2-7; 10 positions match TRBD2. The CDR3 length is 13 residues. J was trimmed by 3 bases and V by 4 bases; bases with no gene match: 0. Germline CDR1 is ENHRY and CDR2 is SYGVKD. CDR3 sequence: CAISGTSGYEQYF. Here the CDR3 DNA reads TGTGCCATCAGTGGGACTAGCGGCTACGAGCAGTACTTC.

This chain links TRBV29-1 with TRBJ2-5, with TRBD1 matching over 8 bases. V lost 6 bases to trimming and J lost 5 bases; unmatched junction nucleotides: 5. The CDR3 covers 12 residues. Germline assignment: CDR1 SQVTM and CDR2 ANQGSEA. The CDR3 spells CSVQGAAETQYF. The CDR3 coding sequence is TGCAGCGTCCAGGGGGCCGCGGAGACCCAGTACTTC.

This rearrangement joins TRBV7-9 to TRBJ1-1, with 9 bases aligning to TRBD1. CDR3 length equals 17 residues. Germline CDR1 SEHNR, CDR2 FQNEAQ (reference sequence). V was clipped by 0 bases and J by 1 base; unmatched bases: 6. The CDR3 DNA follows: TGTGCCAGCAGCTTAGCCGCCGGACAGGGGAAGAACACTGAAGCTTTCTTT. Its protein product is CASSLAAGQGKNTEAFF.

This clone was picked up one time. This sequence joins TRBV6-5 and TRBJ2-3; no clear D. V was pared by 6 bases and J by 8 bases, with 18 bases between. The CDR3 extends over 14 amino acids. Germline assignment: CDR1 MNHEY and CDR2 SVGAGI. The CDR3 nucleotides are TGTGCCAGCAGCAGACTGGGCGCACAGAGTACGCAGTATTTT. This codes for CASSRLGAQSTQYF.

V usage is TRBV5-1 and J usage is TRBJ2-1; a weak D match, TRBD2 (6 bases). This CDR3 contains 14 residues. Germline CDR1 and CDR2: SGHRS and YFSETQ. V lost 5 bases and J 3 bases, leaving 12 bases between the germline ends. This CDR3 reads CASRGDSGYNEQFF. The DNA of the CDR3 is TGCGCCAGCAGGGGGGACTCCGGCTACAATGAGCAGTTCTTC.

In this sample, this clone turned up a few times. The CDR3 region has the DNA TGCAGCGTTGAATTGGGCGGCTACGAGCAGTACTTC. This encodes CSVELGGYEQYF. This rearrangement joins TRBV29-1 to TRBJ2-7; D uncertain. This CDR3 spans 12 amino acids. Germline CDR1 SQVTM, CDR2 ANQGSEA. The V and J ends lost 2 bases and 3 bases respectively, with 8 bases between them.

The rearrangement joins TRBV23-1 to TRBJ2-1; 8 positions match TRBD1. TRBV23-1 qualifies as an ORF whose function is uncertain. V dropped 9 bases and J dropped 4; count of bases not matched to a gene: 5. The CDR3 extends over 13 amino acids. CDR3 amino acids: CASPGQGYNEQFF. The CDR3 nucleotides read TGCGCCAGTCCTGGACAGGGATACAATGAGCAGTTCTTC.

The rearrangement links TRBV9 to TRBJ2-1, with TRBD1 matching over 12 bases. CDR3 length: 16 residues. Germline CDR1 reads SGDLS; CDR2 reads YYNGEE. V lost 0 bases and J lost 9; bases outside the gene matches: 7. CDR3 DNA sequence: TGTGCCAGCAGCGTAGTGGGGACAGGGGGCCTGGGTGAGCAGTTCTTC. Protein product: CASSVVGTGGLGEQFF.

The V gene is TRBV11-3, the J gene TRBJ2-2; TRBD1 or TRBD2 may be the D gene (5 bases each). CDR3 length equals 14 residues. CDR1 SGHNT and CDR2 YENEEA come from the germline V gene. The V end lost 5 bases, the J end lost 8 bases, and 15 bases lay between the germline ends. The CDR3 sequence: CASSRTGPGGELFF. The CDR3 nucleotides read TGTGCCAGCAGCCGTACGGGGCCCGGAGGGGAGCTGTTTTTT.

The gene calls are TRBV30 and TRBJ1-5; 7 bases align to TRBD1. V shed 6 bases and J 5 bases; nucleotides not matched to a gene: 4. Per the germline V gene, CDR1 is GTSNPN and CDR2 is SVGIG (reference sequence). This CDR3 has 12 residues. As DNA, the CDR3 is TGTGCCTGCCGACAGGGTCATCAGCCCCAGCATTTT. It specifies CACRQGHQPQHF.

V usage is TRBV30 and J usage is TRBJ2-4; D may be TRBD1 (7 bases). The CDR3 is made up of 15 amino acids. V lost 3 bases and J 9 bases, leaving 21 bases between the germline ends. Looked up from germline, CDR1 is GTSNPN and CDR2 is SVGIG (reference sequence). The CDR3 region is CAWSLAWTGGGIQYF. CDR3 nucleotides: TGTGCCTGGAGCCTCGCCTGGACAGGAGGGGGCATTCAGTACTTC. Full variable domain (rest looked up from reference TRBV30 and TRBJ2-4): SQTIHQWPATLVQPVGSPLSLECTVEGTSNPNLYWYRQAAGRGLQLLFYSVGIGQISSEVPQNLSASRPQDRQFILSSKKLLLSDSGFYLCAWSLAWTGGGIQYFGAGTRLSVL.

The CDR3 reads CAWSGPGQGARVSYGYTF. CDR3 nucleotide sequence: TGTGCCTGGAGTGGTCCCGGACAGGGGGCGCGGGTTAGCTATGGCTACACCTTC. This rearrangement joins TRBV30 to TRBJ1-2; 11 nucleotides match TRBD1. Per germline, CDR1 GTSNPN and CDR2 SVGIG (reference sequence). The CDR3 runs 18 residues. Trimming at V came to 1 base and at J to 4 bases, leaving 14 bases not matched to a gene.

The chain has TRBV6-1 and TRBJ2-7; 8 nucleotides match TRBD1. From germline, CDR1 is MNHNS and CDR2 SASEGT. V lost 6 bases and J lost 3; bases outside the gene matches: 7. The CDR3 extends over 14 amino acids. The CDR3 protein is CASRMTGAGYEQYF. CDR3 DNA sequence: TGTGCCAGCAGGATGACAGGGGCAGGCTACGAGCAGTACTTC.

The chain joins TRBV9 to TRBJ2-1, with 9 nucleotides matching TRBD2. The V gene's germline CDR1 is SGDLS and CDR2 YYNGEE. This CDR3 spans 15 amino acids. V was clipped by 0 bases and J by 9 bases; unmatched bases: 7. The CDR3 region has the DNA TGTGCCAGCAGCGTAGTCGCGGGAGGGCAGAGTGAGCAGTTCTTC. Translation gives CASSVVAGGQSEQFF.